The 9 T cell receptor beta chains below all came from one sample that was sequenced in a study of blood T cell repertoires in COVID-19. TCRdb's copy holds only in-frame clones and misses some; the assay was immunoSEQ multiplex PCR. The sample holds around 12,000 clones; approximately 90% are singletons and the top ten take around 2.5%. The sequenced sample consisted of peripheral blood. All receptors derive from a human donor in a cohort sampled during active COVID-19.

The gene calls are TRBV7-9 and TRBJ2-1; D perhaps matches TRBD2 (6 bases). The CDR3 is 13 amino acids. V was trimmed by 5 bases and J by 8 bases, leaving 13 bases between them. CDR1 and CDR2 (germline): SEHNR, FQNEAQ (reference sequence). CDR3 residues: CASSPTSTDEQFF. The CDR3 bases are TGTGCCAGCAGCCCAACTAGCACGGATGAGCAGTTCTTC.

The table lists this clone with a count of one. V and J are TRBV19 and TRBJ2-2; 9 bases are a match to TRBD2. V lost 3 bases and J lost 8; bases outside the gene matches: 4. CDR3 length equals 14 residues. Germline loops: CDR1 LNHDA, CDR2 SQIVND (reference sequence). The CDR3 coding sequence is TGTGCCAGTAGTATCTTAGCGGGGGCAGGGGAGCTGTTTTTT. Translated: CASSILAGAGELFF. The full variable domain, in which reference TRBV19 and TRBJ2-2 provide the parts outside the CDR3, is DGGITQSPKYLFRKEGQNVTLSCEQNLNHDAMYWYRQDPGQGLRLIYYSQIVNDFQKGDIAEGYSVSREKKESFPLTVTSAQKNPTAFYLCASSILAGAGELFFGEGSRLTVL.

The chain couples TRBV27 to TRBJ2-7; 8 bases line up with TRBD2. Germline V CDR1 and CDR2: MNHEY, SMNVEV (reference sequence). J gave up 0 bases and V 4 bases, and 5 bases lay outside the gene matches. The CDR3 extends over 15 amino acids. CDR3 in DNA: TGTGCCAGCAGTTCCGGACTAGCCGACTCCTACGAGCAGTACTTC. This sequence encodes CASSSGLADSYEQYF.

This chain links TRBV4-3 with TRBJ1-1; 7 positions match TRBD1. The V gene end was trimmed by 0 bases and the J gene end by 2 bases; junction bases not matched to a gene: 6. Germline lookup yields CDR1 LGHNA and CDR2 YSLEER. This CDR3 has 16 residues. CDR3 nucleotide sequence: TGCGCCAGCAGCCAAGATAAGGGGGCTTTCAACACTGAAGCTTTCTTT. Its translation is CASSQDKGAFNTEAFF.

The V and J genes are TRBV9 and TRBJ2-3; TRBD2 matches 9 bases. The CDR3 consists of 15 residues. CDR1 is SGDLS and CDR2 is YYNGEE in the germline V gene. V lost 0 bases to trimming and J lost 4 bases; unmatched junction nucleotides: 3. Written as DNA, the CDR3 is TGTGCCAGCAGCGTAGGCGGGGGGGCACCAGATACGCAGTATTTT. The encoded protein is CASSVGGGAPDTQYF.

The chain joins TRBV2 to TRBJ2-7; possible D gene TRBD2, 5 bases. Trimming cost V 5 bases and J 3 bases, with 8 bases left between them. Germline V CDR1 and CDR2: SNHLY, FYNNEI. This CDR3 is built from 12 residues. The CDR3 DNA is TGTGCCAGCAGTCCCGGGGTCTACGAGCAGTACTTC. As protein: CASSPGVYEQYF.

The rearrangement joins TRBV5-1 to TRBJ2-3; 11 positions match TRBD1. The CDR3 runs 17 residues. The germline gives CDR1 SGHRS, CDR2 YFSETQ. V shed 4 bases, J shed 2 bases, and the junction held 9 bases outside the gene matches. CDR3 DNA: TGCGCCAGCAGCCCTGGCCGGGGACAGGGGGACACAGATACGCAGTATTTT. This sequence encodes CASSPGRGQGDTDTQYF.

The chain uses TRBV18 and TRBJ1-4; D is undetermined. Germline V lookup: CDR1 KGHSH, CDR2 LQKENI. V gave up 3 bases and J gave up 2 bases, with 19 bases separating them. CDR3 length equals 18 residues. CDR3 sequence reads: CASSPRVRSDSTNEKLFF. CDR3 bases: TGTGCCAGCTCACCGCGCGTGAGGTCAGACTCCACTAATGAAAAACTGTTTTTT. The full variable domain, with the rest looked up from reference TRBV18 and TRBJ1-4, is NAGVMQNPRHLVRRRGQEARLRCSPMKGHSHVYWYRQLPEEGLKFMVYLQKENIIDESGMPKERFSAEFPKEGPSILRIQQVVRGDSAAYFCASSPRVRSDSTNEKLFFGSGTQLSVL.

The CDR3 loop is CASSVSQGFGYTF. CDR3 DNA: TGTGCCAGCAGCGTCTCACAGGGGTTTGGCTACACCTTC. The rearrangement joins TRBV7-2 to TRBJ1-2, with 7 bases aligning to TRBD1. Germline V lookup: CDR1 SGHTA, CDR2 FQGNSA. J lost 7 bases, V lost 5 bases, and 7 bases had no gene match. The CDR3 loop spans 13 amino acids.